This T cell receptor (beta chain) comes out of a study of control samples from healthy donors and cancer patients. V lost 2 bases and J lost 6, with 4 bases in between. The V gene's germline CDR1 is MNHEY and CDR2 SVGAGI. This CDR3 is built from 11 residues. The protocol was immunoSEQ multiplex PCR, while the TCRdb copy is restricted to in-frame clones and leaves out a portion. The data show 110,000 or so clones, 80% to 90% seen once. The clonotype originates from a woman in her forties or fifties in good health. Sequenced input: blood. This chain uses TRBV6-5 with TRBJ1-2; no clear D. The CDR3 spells CASSYGDGYTF. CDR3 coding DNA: TGTGCCAGCAGTTACGGGGATGGCTACACCTTC.